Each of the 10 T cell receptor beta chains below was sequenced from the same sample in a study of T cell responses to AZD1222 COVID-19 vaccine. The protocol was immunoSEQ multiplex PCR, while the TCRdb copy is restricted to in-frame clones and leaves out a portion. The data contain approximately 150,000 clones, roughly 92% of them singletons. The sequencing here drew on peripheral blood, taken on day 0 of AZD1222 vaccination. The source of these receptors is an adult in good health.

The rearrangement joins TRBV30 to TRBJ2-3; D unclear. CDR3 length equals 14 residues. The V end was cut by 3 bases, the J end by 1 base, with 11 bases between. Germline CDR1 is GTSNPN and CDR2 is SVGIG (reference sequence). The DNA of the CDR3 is TGTGCCTGGAGCCCAGGTCCTCGCACAGATACGCAGTATTTT. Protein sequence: CAWSPGPRTDTQYF.

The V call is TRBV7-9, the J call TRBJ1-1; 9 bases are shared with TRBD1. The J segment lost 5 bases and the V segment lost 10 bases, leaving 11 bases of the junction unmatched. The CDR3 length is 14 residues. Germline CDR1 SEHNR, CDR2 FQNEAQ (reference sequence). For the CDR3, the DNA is TGTGCCACCATCGACAACAGGGGGCTTACTGAAGCTTTCTTT. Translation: CATIDNRGLTEAFF.

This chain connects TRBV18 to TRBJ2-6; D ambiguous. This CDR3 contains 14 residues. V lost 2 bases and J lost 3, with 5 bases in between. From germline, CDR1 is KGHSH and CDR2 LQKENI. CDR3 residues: CASSPGVGANVLTF. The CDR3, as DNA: TGTGCCAGCTCACCAGGGGTTGGGGCCAACGTCCTGACTTTC.

The CDR3 reads CASSPQGRYGYTF. As DNA, the CDR3 is TGTGCCAGCAGTCCTCAGGGGCGTTATGGCTACACCTTC. The chain joins TRBV27 to TRBJ1-2, with a possible D match to TRBD1 (6 bases). Trimming removed 5 bases at V and 5 bases at J, with 12 bases between. There are 13 residues in the CDR3. Germline V gene lookup returns CDR1 MNHEY and CDR2 SMNVEV (reference sequence).

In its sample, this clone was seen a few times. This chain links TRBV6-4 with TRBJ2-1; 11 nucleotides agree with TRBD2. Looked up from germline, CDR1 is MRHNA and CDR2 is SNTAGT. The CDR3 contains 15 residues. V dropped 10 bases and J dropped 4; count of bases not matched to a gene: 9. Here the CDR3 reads CATGTSGGGYNEQFF. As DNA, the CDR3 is TGTGCCACCGGGACTAGCGGAGGAGGGTACAATGAGCAGTTCTTC.

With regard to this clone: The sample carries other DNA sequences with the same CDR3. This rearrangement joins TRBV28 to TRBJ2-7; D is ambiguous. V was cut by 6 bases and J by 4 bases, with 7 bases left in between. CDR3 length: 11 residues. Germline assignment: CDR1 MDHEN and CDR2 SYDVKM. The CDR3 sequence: CASSLRYEQYF. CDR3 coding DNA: TGTGCCAGCAGCCTCAGGTACGAGCAGTACTTC.

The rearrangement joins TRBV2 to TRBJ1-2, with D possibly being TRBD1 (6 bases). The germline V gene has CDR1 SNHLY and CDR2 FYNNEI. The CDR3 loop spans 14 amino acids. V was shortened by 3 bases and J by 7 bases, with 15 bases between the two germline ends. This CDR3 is CASSEDTGTRGYTF. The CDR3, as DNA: TGTGCCAGCAGTGAGGATACAGGGACTCGTGGCTACACCTTC.

The CDR3: CASSSPTEISGNTIYF. Written as DNA, the CDR3 is TGTGCCAGCAGTTCCCCGACAGAAATCTCTGGAAACACCATATATTTT. This chain joins TRBV28 and TRBJ1-3; possibly TRBD1 for D (5 bases). V was cut by 4 bases and J by 0 bases, with 13 bases left in between. Per the germline V gene, CDR1 is MDHEN and CDR2 is SYDVKM. The CDR3 is 16 residues long.

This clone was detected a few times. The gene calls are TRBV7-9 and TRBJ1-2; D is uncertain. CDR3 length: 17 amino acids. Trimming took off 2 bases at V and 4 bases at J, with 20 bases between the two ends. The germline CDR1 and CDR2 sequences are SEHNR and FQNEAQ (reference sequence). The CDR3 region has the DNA TGTGCCAGCAGCTTAAGTTCGTGGTCGGAAGATAGCTATGGCTACACCTTC. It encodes CASSLSSWSEDSYGYTF.

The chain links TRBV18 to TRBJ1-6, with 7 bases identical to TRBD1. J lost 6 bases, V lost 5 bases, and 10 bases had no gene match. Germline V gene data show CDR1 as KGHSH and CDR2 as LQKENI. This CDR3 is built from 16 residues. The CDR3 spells CASSATGFPLNSPLHF. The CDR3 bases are TGTGCCAGCTCAGCGACAGGGTTCCCGCTTAATTCACCCCTCCACTTT.